Below are 18 T cell receptor beta chains sequenced from a single sample in a study of immune characterization of retroperitoneal liposarcoma. Using its own MiXCR run on the PCR reads, TCRdb lists one record per CDR3 protein. The sample has about 10,000 distinct CDR3 sequences; under 35% are singletons. The source material was tumor tissue. All receptors come from a male donor with retroperitoneal liposarcoma.

This clonotype was found a few times. The gene calls are TRBV7-6 and TRBJ2-1, with D maybe TRBD2 (6 bases). The end of the DNA fits TRBJ2-7 better, so the J call may be wrong. This CDR3 has 12 amino acids. Germline values: CDR1 SGHVS, CDR2 FNYEAQ. The CDR3 nucleotides read TGTGCCAGCAGCTTAGGGAGGGGTGAGCAGTACTTC. Translation gives CASSLGRGEQYF.

Only a few counts were recorded for this clonotype. The chain is built from TRBV11-3 and TRBJ2-3; 10 bases match TRBD2. The CDR3 covers 16 residues. The V and J ends lost 3 bases and 7 bases, in that order; junction bases with no gene match: 10. Germline-derived CDR1 and CDR2 are SGHNT and YENEEA. In DNA, the CDR3 is TGTGCCAGCAGCTTGGACCCTAGCGGGAGTGGGAATACGCAGTATTTT. Residues: CASSLDPSGSGNTQYF.

This clonotype came up a few times. This rearrangement joins TRBV11-2 to TRBJ1-4; tentatively, D is TRBD1 (6 bases). The CDR3 contains 15 residues. Germline-derived CDR1 and CDR2 are SGHAT and FQNNGV. The V gene lost 8 bases and the J gene lost 4 bases, with 17 bases spanning the gap. In nucleotides, the CDR3 is TGTGCCAGCGGACCGTTAGGGGGGAGTAATGAAAAACTGTTTTTT. It is translated as CASGPLGGSNEKLFF.

The CDR3 spells CASSLGGGQEYF. DNA of the CDR3: TGTGCCAGCAGCTTGGGGGGGGGGCAGGAGTATTTT. The chain carries TRBV7-2 and TRBJ2-3, with a weak D call TRBD2 (7 bases). Trimming took 3 bases from V and 13 from J, leaving 14 bases between them. The CDR3 extends over 12 amino acids. In germline, CDR1 is SGHTA, CDR2 FQGNSA.

The table lists this clonotype with a few counts. This chain links TRBV12-5 with TRBJ2-4; tentative D call: TRBD2 (5 bases). Trimming removed 6 bases from V and 13 bases from J, with 13 bases in between. The CDR3 is made up of 11 amino acids. Germline V CDR1 and CDR2: LGHNT, FRNRAP. As DNA, the CDR3 is TGTGCTAGTGGGGACTTGAATGAGCAGTACTTC. It specifies CASGDLNEQYF. Filled out from reference TRBV12-5 and TRBJ2-4, the complete variable domain reads DARVTQTPRHKVTEMGQEVTMRCQPILGHNTVFWYRQTMMQGLELLAYFRNRAPLDDSGMPKDRFSAEMPDATLATLKIQPSEPRDSAVYFCASGDLNEQYFGAGTRLSVL.

By frequency in the sample, this clonotype is medium-sized. The J gene is TRBJ2-3, the V gene TRBV12-3 or TRBV12-4; TRBD1 aligns across 7 bases. Trimming removed 6 bases from V and 2 bases from J; junction bases left unmatched: 5. The CDR3 is 14 residues long. The CDR3 DNA reads as TGTGCCAGCAGCCAAACAGGGGTCACAGATACGCAGTATTTT. Its protein product is CASSQTGVTDTQYF.

The chain employs TRBV6-6 and TRBJ2-1; the D is unclear. This CDR3 has 18 residues. From germline, CDR1 is MNHNY and CDR2 SVGAGI (reference sequence). With 0 bases removed from V and 4 bases from J, the gap between germline ends came to 19 bases. CDR3 sequence reads: CASSYSGSMDRTYNEQFF. In DNA, the CDR3 is TGTGCCAGCAGTTACTCGGGTTCAATGGACCGCACGTACAATGAGCAGTTCTTC.

Many counts were recorded for this clonotype. The CDR3 loop is CASSEGEGGSYEQYF. The CDR3 DNA reads TGTGCCAGCAGCGAAGGCGAGGGGGGCTCCTACGAGCAGTACTTC. This sequence joins TRBV12-3 or TRBV12-4 and TRBJ2-7; the D gene could be TRBD1 or TRBD2 (6 bases each). The CDR3 is 15 amino acids. Trimming removed 6 bases from V and 0 bases from J, with 15 bases in between.

This clonotype came up many times. The V call is TRBV7-3, the J call TRBJ1-2; tentative D call: TRBD1 (5 bases). V lost 8 bases and J lost 5, with 21 bases in between. This CDR3 is 15 amino acids long. The germline V gene encodes CDR1 SGHTA and CDR2 FQGTGA. CDR3 in DNA: TGTGCCAGCCCCTCGGGATGGGCAGGGTGGTATGGCTACACCTTC. It translates to CASPSGWAGWYGYTF.

The chain joins TRBV7-6 to TRBJ2-1; D gene uncertain. Trimming took off 4 bases at V and 12 bases at J, with 13 bases between the two ends. The germline gives CDR1 SGHVS, CDR2 FNYEAQ. The CDR3 loop spans 12 amino acids. DNA for the CDR3: TGTGCCAGCAGCTCAGCGTCAGATACGCAGTTCTTC. It codes for CASSSASDTQFF.

This clonotype was seen more than once but under ten times. The V and J genes are TRBV24-1 and TRBJ2-1; 9 bases fit TRBD1. The DNA end is more similar to TRBJ2-7, so the J call may be wrong. This CDR3 region has 16 residues. Germline V lookup: CDR1 KGHDR, CDR2 SFDVKD. The CDR3 coding sequence is TGTGCCACCAGTGATCCCGGGACAGGGACCTACAATGAGCAGTACTTC. Its protein is CATSDPGTGTYNEQYF.

This clonotype was counted between two and nine times. V is TRBV24-1 and J is TRBJ2-5; D possibly matches TRBD1 or TRBD2 (5 bases each). V dropped 4 bases and J dropped 1 base, with 9 bases sitting between them. The CDR3 is 14 residues long. Germline CDR1 is KGHDR and CDR2 is SFDVKD. The CDR3 DNA sequence: TGTGCCACCAGTGAGACCGGGACCCAAGAGACCCAGTACTTC. This gives the protein CATSETGTQETQYF.

This clonotype was detected only a few times. The chain employs TRBV6-2 or TRBV6-3 and TRBJ2-7; D is uncertain. TRBJ2-5 explains the end of the DNA better; the J call may be wrong. The CDR3 runs 13 residues. Germline CDR1 reads MNHEY; CDR2 reads SVGEGT. CDR3 DNA: TGTGCCAGCAGTATACAGCCGCAAGAGACCCAGTACTTC. This encodes CASSIQPQETQYF.

This clonotype was picked up a small number of times. The CDR3, as DNA: TGTGCCAGCAACAGGGGAGGTGGCTACACCTTC. Protein product: CASNRGGGYTF. The V call is TRBV7-6, the J call TRBJ1-2; 7 bases map to TRBD1. The length of the CDR3 is 11 residues. In germline, CDR1 is SGHVS, CDR2 FNYEAQ. The ends lost 7 bases at V and 7 bases at J; junction bases unmatched: 3.

This clonotype has only a few counts. CDR3 DNA sequence: TGTGCCAGCAGTCAACAGGGGATCTGGGAGCAGTTCTTC. This sequence encodes CASSQQGIWEQFF. This chain joins TRBV6-1 and TRBJ2-1; 7 nucleotides agree with TRBD1. Trimming took 5 bases from V and 10 from J; bases not matched to a gene: 8. This CDR3 is 13 amino acids long. In germline, CDR1 is MNHNS, CDR2 SASEGT.

The V and J genes are TRBV27 and TRBJ2-3, with 13 bases fitting TRBD2. This CDR3 comprises 16 residues. Germline lookup yields CDR1 MNHEY and CDR2 SMNVEV (reference sequence). Trimming at V came to 4 bases and at J to 3 bases, leaving 4 bases not matched to a gene. CDR3 DNA sequence: TGTGCCAGCAGTTCCAGACTAGCGGGAGGTACAGATACGCAGTATTTT. Its protein product is CASSSRLAGGTDTQYF.

This clonotype was recorded a few times. The chain couples TRBV27 to TRBJ2-1; TRBD1 agrees at 8 bases. The DNA end lines up better with TRBJ2-7; the J call may be wrong. Germline values: CDR1 MNHEY, CDR2 SMNVEV (reference sequence). The CDR3 is made up of 13 amino acids. The CDR3 loop is CASSLTGGYEQYF. The DNA for the CDR3 is TGTGCCAGCAGTTTAACAGGGGGCTACGAGCAGTACTTC.

There are a few counts of this clonotype. The chain has TRBV27 and TRBJ2-1; a weak D match, TRBD2 (6 bases). Per the germline V gene, CDR1 is MNHEY and CDR2 is SMNVEV (reference sequence). The CDR3 is made up of 14 amino acids. Trimming shortened V by 2 bases and J by 9 bases, and 14 bases separated the two germline ends. This CDR3 reads CASSLDRLEREQFF. The DNA of the CDR3 is TGTGCCAGCAGTTTAGACAGACTAGAACGTGAGCAGTTCTTC.